This T cell receptor (beta chain) was observed in a study of cytomegalovirus exposure and HLA in healthy donors. Study-wide results and caveats: A later analysis found that most CMV-associated TCR beta chains appeared HLA-restricted.

This clone was observed a few times. As yet, its antigen is unknown. PCR amplification relied on 60 Vbeta primers (plus 13 Jbeta primers). TCRdb's copy holds only in-frame clones and misses some; the assay was immunoSEQ multiplex PCR. The table lists 150,000 to 200,000 clones, around 79% of them singletons. The V gene's germline CDR1 is SNHLY and CDR2 FYNNEI. The CDR3 totals 15 residues. Trimming stripped 6 bases from V and 2 bases from J, with 17 bases between. Sequencing input: PBMCs. The chain combines TRBV2 with TRBJ2-7, with D possibly being TRBD1 (8 bases). The clonotype originates from a woman aged 50 to 65 in good health and CMV-seronegative. In DNA, the CDR3 is TGTGCCAGCAGCAACACAGGGGGGGGCACCTACGAGCAGTACTTC. Translating it yields CASSNTGGGTYEQYF.